This TCR beta chain comes out of a study of blood T cell repertoires in COVID-19. In the study overall: COVID-19 samples from acute and convalescent phases originated in the United States, Italy and Spain. From T cells, B-cell-depleted T cells, or PBMCs came the material, which was cDNA or gDNA.

Authors' analysis steps: The authors estimated nucleated cell counts from reference gene primer amplification. Repertoires were generated with immunoSEQ multiplex PCR, while TCRdb's copy carries only in-frame clones and drops some. V, J and clone size are taken as reported in that table, and D and trimming were inferred from the DNA itself. The sample has about 270,000 clones, around 87% seen once. V was clipped by 5 bases and J by 1 base, with 15 bases between them. This CDR3 is 16 amino acids long. Germline V gene sequence: CDR1 LGHDT, CDR2 YNNKEL (reference sequence). Sequencing was carried out using peripheral blood. The V gene is TRBV3-1 (or the pseudogene TRBV3-2), the J gene TRBJ1-3, with D possibly matching TRBD1 (5 bases). This sequence originates from a woman aged 45-65 years with acute or convalescent COVID-19. The CDR3 loop is CASSVTPGFSGNTIYF. The CDR3 DNA is TGTGCCAGCAGCGTAACCCCAGGGTTTTCTGGAAACACCATATATTTT.